These T cell receptor beta chains were read from a single sample in a study of OX40 agonist ivuxolimab in advanced cancers. Sequencing used immunoSEQ multiplex PCR; TCRdb keeps in-frame clones, though not all of them. Of about 48,000 clones listed, more than 85% are singletons. This specimen was CD4+ or CD8+ T cells sorted from blood, taken in a trial of the OX40 agonist ivuxolimab. The receptor source for this set is an adult with an advanced solid tumor such as melanoma, head and neck, liver or kidney cancer. CDR3s include the opening cysteine and the closing phenylalanine or tryptophan. A D gene is named only where the DNA matches it firmly. Size values are once, few and many counts, or a class for expanded clones, and some rows have none.

clone size	CDR3 length	D gene	V gene	J gene	CDR3 DNA	CDR3 protein
-	16	-	TRBV4-1	TRBJ2-2	TGCGCCAGCAGCCAAGATTGGCAGGGGGGGGCCGGGGAGCTGTTTTTT	CASSQDWQGGAGELFF
-	13	-	TRBV6-5	TRBJ2-1	TGTGCCAGCAGTTACAGCTCCTACAATGAGCAGTTCTTC	CASSYSSYNEQFF
-	17	-	TRBV2	TRBJ1-1	TGTGCCAGCAGTAAAAGGCAGGGGATCGGGTCCAACACTGAAGCTTTCTTT	CASSKRQGIGSNTEAFF
-	13	-	TRBV25-1	TRBJ2-5	TGTGCCAGCAGTGGGGACACCCGGGAGACCCAGTACTTC	CASSGDTRETQYF
-	15	-	TRBV7-8	TRBJ2-2	TGTGCCAGCAGCGGTAGCGTAGCGAACACCGGGGAGCTGTTTTTT	CASSGSVANTGELFF
once	13	-	TRBV4-1	TRBJ2-7	TGCGCCAGCAGCCAAGGCTACTCCTACGAGCAGTACTTC	CASSQGYSYEQYF
-	11	-	TRBV27	TRBJ1-2	TGTGCCAGCAGGGGCAACTATGGCTACACCTTC	CASRGNYGYTF
-	13	-	TRBV28	TRBJ1-1	TGTGCCAGCAAGGGCAATATGAACACTGAAGCTTTCTTT	CASKGNMNTEAFF
-	15	TRBD1	TRBV19	TRBJ2-7	TGTGCCAGTAGTATATACGGGACAGGACAATACGAGCAGTACTTC	CASSIYGTGQYEQYF
-	11	-	TRBV18	TRBJ2-1	TGTGCCAGCTCACAAAACGATGAGCAGTTCTTC	CASSQNDEQFF
-	17	-	TRBV4-2	TRBJ1-1	TGTGCCAGCAGCCAAGATATCCGGCCGGGGGCGGACACTGAAGCTTTCTTT	CASSQDIRPGADTEAFF